A single sample gave rise to the 20 T cell receptor beta chains below, sequenced in a study of early T cells in non-severe SARS-CoV-2 infection. TCRdb reanalysed the 5' RACE reads using MiXCR and keeps one entry per CDR3 protein. The table shows 90,000 to 100,000 distinct CDR3 sequences, with around 14% occurring only once. Sequenced material: whole blood. The receptors derive from an adult who was a healthcare worker with PCR-confirmed SARS-CoV-2 infection or an uninfected control (not recorded which).

This clonotype was seen a few times. The chain couples TRBV21-1 to TRBJ1-5. TRBV21-1 counts as a pseudogene. CDR3 size: 11 residues. The chain's CDR3 is CASRGISPQHF. In DNA, the CDR3 is TGTGCCAGCAGGGGTATCAGCCCCCAGCATTTT.

Points on this clonotype: This may be a read error: a much more frequent sequence differs by one nucleotide. The chain employs TRBV7-6 and TRBJ2-2; no reliable D call. Looked up from germline, CDR1 is SGHVS and CDR2 is FNYEAQ. CDR3 length equals 15 residues. CDR3 nucleotide sequence: TGTGCCAGCAGCTTACGACGCCCGAACGCCGGGGAGCTGTTTTTT. As protein: CASSLRRPNAGELFF.

Comment on this clonotype: One junction end does not reproduce the germline sequence, and a read error may be involved. The V gene is TRBV6-6, the J gene TRBJ1-6; D may be TRBD1 (6 bases). CDR1 and CDR2 from the germline V gene are MNHNY and SVGAGI (reference sequence). The CDR3 covers 12 residues. CDR3 loop: CASRDSDSPLHF. CDR3 bases: TGTGCCAGCAGGGACAGCGATTCCCCCCTCCACTTT.

This clonotype was seen a handful of times. As DNA, the CDR3 is TGCGCCAGCAGCTTGCCTATAGGACAGGGAGACACTGAAGCTTTCTTT. Translation: CASSLPIGQGDTEAFF. This chain links TRBV5-1 with TRBJ1-1; the match to TRBD1 covers 8 bases. Losses at the gene ends were 1 base for V and 3 bases for J; bases not matched to a gene: 8. Germline CDR1 SGHRS, CDR2 YFSETQ. The CDR3 is 16 amino acids.

This chain joins TRBV24-1 and TRBJ2-1; D gene ambiguous. This CDR3 comprises 16 residues. Trimming took 3 bases from V and 5 from J, leaving 16 bases between them. Germline-derived CDR1 and CDR2 are KGHDR and SFDVKD. The CDR3 DNA is TGTGCCACCAGTGATCCCGGGCCTAAGGACCACAATGAGCAGTTCTTC. Its protein product is CATSDPGPKDHNEQFF.

This clonotype was recorded a few times. The chain carries TRBV5-4 and TRBJ2-7; no clear D gene. V lost 0 bases and J lost 3, with 7 bases in between. CDR1 is SGHNT and CDR2 is YYREEE in the germline V gene (reference sequence). The CDR3 contains 13 residues. CDR3 loop: CASSLGGVYEQYF. The CDR3 bases are TGTGCCAGCAGCTTGGGTGGTGTCTACGAGCAGTACTTC.

This clonotype has a handful of counts. The V call is TRBV3-1, the J call TRBJ2-5; 9 nucleotides match TRBD2. Germline CDR1 is LGHDT and CDR2 is YNNKEL (reference sequence). Trimming took 0 bases from V and 0 from J; bases not matched to a gene: 11. The length of the CDR3 is 19 residues. The CDR3 sequence: CASSQDRRGLAGYQETQYF. DNA for the CDR3: TGTGCCAGCAGCCAAGATAGGAGGGGGCTAGCGGGGTACCAAGAGACCCAGTACTTC.

The J gene is TRBJ1-5, the V gene TRBV28; 10 positions match TRBD1. Germline V gene data show CDR1 as MDHEN and CDR2 as SYDVKM. V gave up 6 bases and J gave up 5 bases; unmatched junction bases: 4. The length of the CDR3 is 14 residues. CDR3 sequence (DNA): TGTGCCAGCAGGGGGACAGGGGCTGATCAGCCCCAGCATTTT. It yields the protein CASRGTGADQPQHF.

This clonotype was detected many times. The chain recombines TRBV27 with TRBJ2-2; 12 nucleotides align to TRBD2. The junction had 5 bases not matched to a gene; V was cut back by 6 bases and J by 6 bases. The CDR3 length is 15 residues. The V gene's germline CDR1 is MNHEY and CDR2 SMNVEV (reference sequence). The DNA of the CDR3 is TGTGCCAGCAGGACTAGCGGGGGTATCCCCGGGGAGCTGTTTTTT. Translated, it gives CASRTSGGIPGELFF.

The chain employs TRBV29-1 and TRBJ2-7; 8 nucleotides align to TRBD1. CDR1 is SQVTM, CDR2 ANQGSEA, per germline. The CDR3 totals 11 residues. Losses at the gene ends were 4 bases for V and 8 bases for J; bases not matched to a gene: 4. CDR3 bases: TGCAGCGTTGCGGACAGGGAACAGCAGTACTTC. This encodes CSVADREQQYF.

The rearrangement joins TRBV27 to TRBJ2-5; 12 bases are shared with TRBD1. V shed 8 bases and J 5 bases; nucleotides not matched to a gene: 6. Germline V gene sequence: CDR1 MNHEY, CDR2 SMNVEV (reference sequence). The CDR3 has 14 amino acids. CDR3 sequence: CASGGQGARETQYF. DNA for the CDR3: TGTGCCAGCGGGGGACAGGGGGCGCGGGAGACCCAGTACTTC.

This clonotype turned up a few times. The gene calls are TRBV11-1 and TRBJ2-1, with a possible D match to TRBD2 (6 bases). The length of the CDR3 is 17 residues. In germline, CDR1 is SGHAT, CDR2 FQDESV (reference sequence). Trimming pared 0 bases from V and 5 bases from J, leaving 17 bases between. The CDR3 DNA sequence: TGTGCCAGCAGCTTAGCGGGGAGGACCTTGGGAAACAATGAGCAGTTCTTC. Translation: CASSLAGRTLGNNEQFF.

This chain uses TRBV29-1 with TRBJ2-3; 10 bases align to TRBD1. Germline V gene sequence: CDR1 SQVTM, CDR2 ANQGSEA. The V and J ends lost 3 bases and 3 bases, in that order; junction bases with no gene match: 6. CDR3 length: 15 amino acids. The CDR3 DNA sequence: TGCAGCGTTGATGAAAGGGACAGGGGAACAGATACGCAGTATTTT. Protein: CSVDERDRGTDTQYF.

This clonotype has a count of ten or more. The chain combines TRBV10-2 with TRBJ2-3; tentative D call: TRBD1 (5 bases). The ends were cut back, 11 bases at V and 8 bases at J, with 20 bases in the middle. Looked up from germline, CDR1 is WSHSY and CDR2 is SAAADI. The CDR3 loop spans 13 amino acids. The CDR3 loop is CAVKGQALATQYF. The CDR3 DNA sequence: TGCGCCGTTAAGGGGCAAGCTTTGGCTACGCAGTATTTT.

This clonotype was picked up many times. The rearrangement links TRBV6-5 to TRBJ2-3; 7 nucleotides align to TRBD1. The CDR3 has 15 residues. The trim removed 6 bases at V and 3 bases at J, leaving 9 bases unmatched. Germline assignment: CDR1 MNHEY and CDR2 SVGAGI. In DNA, the CDR3 is TGTGCCAGCAGCCCAGGGGGACCCCTAACAGATACGCAGTATTTT. Its translation: CASSPGGPLTDTQYF.

The chain combines TRBV5-5 with TRBJ1-1, with unresolved D. Germline lookup yields CDR1 SGHKS and CDR2 YYEKEE (reference sequence). V gave up 4 bases and J gave up 7 bases, with 11 bases separating them. The CDR3 has 12 residues. This chain's CDR3 is CASSPAGNEAFF. The CDR3 bases are TGTGCCAGCAGCCCCGCGGGTAATGAAGCTTTCTTT.

This clonotype came up a few times. The V gene is TRBV27, the J gene TRBJ1-5; tentatively, D is TRBD1 (5 bases). V dropped 6 bases and J dropped 6 bases, with 12 bases sitting between them. From germline, CDR1 is MNHEY and CDR2 SMNVEV (reference sequence). The CDR3 is made up of 13 amino acids. This CDR3 is CASSTRGGQPQHF. The CDR3 DNA reads as TGTGCCAGCAGCACCCGCGGGGGTCAGCCCCAGCATTTT.

This clonotype was counted ten times or more. J is TRBJ2-7 and V is TRBV7-2; 8 bases align to TRBD2. This CDR3 has 16 residues. The germline gives CDR1 SGHTA, CDR2 FQGNSA. J was trimmed by 0 bases and V by 1 base; bases with no gene match: 5. The CDR3 DNA reads as TGTGCCAGCAGCTTAGTGGCGGGGGGAGGCTCCTACGAGCAGTACTTC. It codes for CASSLVAGGGSYEQYF.

To note about this clonotype: A much larger clone lies a single base off, so this may be a read error. The chain uses TRBV5-5 and TRBJ1-5, with a possible D match to TRBD1 (5 bases). The CDR3 covers 14 residues. CDR1 SGHKS and CDR2 YYEKEE come from the germline V gene (reference sequence). The CDR3 region is CTSSLGPVNQPQHF. The DNA of the CDR3 is TGTACCAGCAGCTTGGGGCCAGTCAATCAGCCCCAGCATTTT. The whole variable domain, filled in from reference TRBV5-5 and TRBJ1-5, reads DAGVTQSPTHLIKTRGQQVTLRCSPISGHKSVSWYQQVLGQGPQFIFQYYEKEERGRGNFPDRFSARQFPNYSSELNVNALLLGDSALYLCTSSLGPVNQPQHFGDGTRLSIL.

The chain joins TRBV3-1 to TRBJ2-7; tentatively, D is TRBD1 (5 bases). The V and J ends lost 1 base and 1 base respectively, with 5 bases between them. Germline CDR1 reads LGHDT; CDR2 reads YNNKEL (reference sequence). CDR3 length: 13 residues. CDR3 in DNA: TGTGCCAGCAGCCAAGGGACATCCTACGAGCAGTACTTC. It specifies CASSQGTSYEQYF.